These 6 T cell receptor beta chains were sequenced from one sample in a study of shared clonotypes between healthy human individuals. Some clones are missing from TCRdb's copy, which holds only in-frame ones; the method was immunoSEQ multiplex PCR. The sample carries more than 1 million clones, approximately 78% recorded once. Specimen: memory CD4+ T cells from PBMCs. Subset defined: CD45RA-negative fraction. The receptor source for this set is a man aged 18 to 35 in good health. Some clones in this sample may be carry-over from other donors' samples.

The chain links TRBV28 to TRBJ1-2; 7 bases agree with TRBD1. This CDR3 contains 16 residues. Germline trimming cut 6 bases from V and 2 bases from J; bases unmatched to any gene: 12. Per germline, CDR1 MDHEN and CDR2 SYDVKM. The DNA for the CDR3 is TGTGCCAGCAGCCGAAACGACAGGGATTTGAACTATGGCTACACCTTC. Its translation is CASSRNDRDLNYGYTF.

V and J are TRBV5-1 and TRBJ1-1; 9 bases match TRBD1. After removal of 3 bases from V and 2 bases from J, the junction contained 5 bases not matched to a gene. CDR3 size: 15 residues. Germline V CDR1 and CDR2: SGHRS, YFSETQ. The CDR3 is CASSSQGALNTEAFF. CDR3 bases: TGCGCCAGCAGCTCACAGGGGGCGCTTAACACTGAAGCTTTCTTT.

With respect to this clone: Other nucleotide sequences from this sample produce the same CDR3. The rearrangement joins TRBV28 to TRBJ1-3, with D maybe TRBD1 (5 bases). V lost 3 bases and J 0 bases, leaving 12 bases between the germline ends. Germline CDR1 is MDHEN and CDR2 is SYDVKM. The CDR3 is 16 amino acids. CDR3 region: CASSLRQGRSGNTIYF. The CDR3 DNA sequence: TGTGCCAGCAGTTTGCGGCAGGGACGCTCTGGAAACACCATATATTTT. Filled out from reference TRBV28 and TRBJ1-3, the complete variable domain reads DVKVTQSSRYLVKRTGEKVFLECVQDMDHENMFWYRQDPGLGLRLIYFSYDVKMKEKGDIPEGYSVSREKKERFSLILESASTNQTSMYLCASSLRQGRSGNTIYFGEGSWLTVV.

The chain combines TRBV27 with TRBJ1-2; D ambiguous. The CDR3 spans 13 residues. V was shortened by 8 bases and J by 9 bases, with 19 bases between the two germline ends. Per the germline V gene, CDR1 is MNHEY and CDR2 is SMNVEV (reference sequence). CDR3 sequence: CASDREPEKSYTF. DNA of the CDR3: TGTGCCAGCGACCGCGAGCCGGAAAAGAGCTACACCTTC.

The J gene is TRBJ2-1, the V gene TRBV19; no clear D gene. Germline CDR1 LNHDA, CDR2 SQIVND (reference sequence). There are 13 residues in the CDR3. With 6 bases removed from V and 2 bases from J, the gap between germline ends came to 8 bases. The CDR3 spells CASRADPYNEQFF. As DNA, the CDR3 is TGTGCCAGTAGGGCGGACCCCTACAATGAGCAGTTCTTC.

The chain joins TRBV4-2 to TRBJ2-3; D remains unclear. There are 14 residues in the CDR3. Germline lookup yields CDR1 LGHNA and CDR2 YNFKEQ. With 6 bases removed from V and 2 bases from J, the gap between germline ends came to 12 bases. The chain's CDR3 is CASSRLGFTDTQYF. CDR3 DNA sequence: TGTGCCAGCAGTCGGTTGGGATTCACAGATACGCAGTATTTT.